This TCR beta chain was sequenced in a study of T cells in Graves' hyperthyroidism and ophthalmopathy. The CDR3 runs 16 residues. Germline V CDR1 and CDR2: SNHLY, FYNNEI. Study findings and constraints: Blood held most thyroid clonotypes expanded above 0.001 frequency.

This clonotype was recorded only once. Its antigen is as yet unknown. From RNA transcripts, TCR beta CDR3 regions were amplified. A set of HTBI primers served as the primers for a first-round RT-PCR of the TCR CDR3. One entry per CDR3 protein results from TCRdb running MiXCR on the multiplex PCR reads. The table shows nearly 600,000 distinct CDR3 sequences, with about 15% occurring only once. This chain links TRBV2 with TRBJ2-7; D may be TRBD2 (7 bases). The J call could be wrong; TRBJ2-1 is a better fit for the DNA end. The sample taken for sequencing was blood. The sequence was obtained from a woman in her 30s with Graves' hyperthyroidism that later progressed to Graves' ophthalmopathy. The CDR3 nucleotides read TGTGCCAGCAGAGGGGGGGTGGGACTGGAAGCCTACGAGCAGTTCTTC. As protein: CASRGGVGLEAYEQFF.